Presented here are 19 T cell receptor beta chains from one specimen sequenced in a study of response to subunit inactivated influenza vaccine. TCRdb re-derived calls from the RT-PCR reads in MiXCR, one entry per CDR3 protein. The sample records 500,000 to 600,000 distinct CDR3 sequences, around 13% being singletons. The specimen was PBMCs from blood, collected about 12 days after vaccination. The receptors derive from a man in his fifties who received an inactivated influenza vaccine.

The table lists this clonotype with a few counts. This chain connects TRBV7-3 to TRBJ2-1; D gene uncertain. The CDR3 extends over 16 amino acids. From germline, CDR1 is SGHTA and CDR2 FQGTGA. Trimming cost V 5 bases and J 4 bases, with 18 bases left between them. This CDR3 is CASSRGENYLYNEQFF. The CDR3 DNA follows: TGTGCCAGCAGCCGCGGCGAAAATTATTTATACAATGAGCAGTTCTTC.

The chain links TRBV20-1 to TRBJ2-2; D gene unclear. The V end was cut by 0 bases, the J end by 3 bases, with 8 bases between. The germline V gene has CDR1 DFQATT and CDR2 SNEGSKA (reference sequence). The CDR3 has 14 amino acids. The CDR3: CSARDWADTGELFF. The CDR3 DNA follows: TGCAGTGCTAGAGATTGGGCGGACACCGGGGAGCTGTTTTTT.

The chain employs TRBV20-1 and TRBJ2-7; D might be TRBD2 (5 bases). Trimming left V 3 bases short and J 1 base short, with 25 bases between. Germline values: CDR1 DFQATT, CDR2 SNEGSKA (reference sequence). The CDR3 contains 18 residues. The DNA for the CDR3 is TGCAGTGCTAGGGTTTATGGCGGGCAGCCCACTCCTTCCTACGAGCAGTACTTC. As protein: CSARVYGGQPTPSYEQYF.

This clonotype was observed a handful of times. This sequence joins TRBV27 and TRBJ1-2, with unresolved D. The CDR3 totals 14 residues. Germline V gene lookup returns CDR1 MNHEY and CDR2 SMNVEV (reference sequence). Trimming pared 5 bases from V and 4 bases from J, leaving 14 bases between. CDR3 DNA: TGTGCCAGCAGTGCCATAGGGTCTGGCTATGGCTACACCTTC. Amino acids: CASSAIGSGYGYTF.

There are many counts of this clonotype. A read error may produce the germline difference seen at one junction end. The chain combines TRBV7-9 with TRBJ2-7; tentative D call: TRBD2 (5 bases). This CDR3 spans 14 amino acids. The germline gives CDR1 SEHNR, CDR2 FQNEAQ (reference sequence). The CDR3 loop is CASSQYEGRSYHHF. The CDR3 DNA is TGTGCCAGCAGCCAATACGAGGGAAGGTCCTACCACCACTTC.

This clonotype was picked up a small number of times. The V gene is TRBV6-2 or TRBV6-3, the J gene TRBJ1-2, with D maybe TRBD1 (5 bases). CDR1 and CDR2 from the germline V gene are MNHEY and SVGEGT. V lost 4 bases to trimming and J lost 0 bases, with 6 bases between them. The CDR3 spans 13 residues. The CDR3 DNA follows: TGTGCCAGCAGTTGGGGACCTAACTATGGCTACACCTTC. Protein product: CASSWGPNYGYTF.

This chain joins TRBV5-1 and TRBJ1-4; D is perhaps TRBD1 (5 bases). The CDR3 totals 15 residues. Trimming stripped 2 bases from V and 0 bases from J, with 8 bases between. The germline V gene has CDR1 SGHRS and CDR2 YFSETQ. The chain's CDR3 is CASSLGVATNEKLFF. CDR3 nucleotides: TGCGCCAGCAGCTTAGGGGTCGCAACTAATGAAAAACTGTTTTTT.

This clonotype appeared many times. This rearrangement joins TRBV15 to TRBJ2-7, with 7 bases aligning to TRBD1. The V and J ends lost 6 bases and 3 bases, in that order; junction bases with no gene match: 5. The germline V gene encodes CDR1 LNHNV and CDR2 YYDKDF (reference sequence). CDR3 size: 13 residues. CDR3 nucleotides: TGTGCCACCAGAGAATCAGGGGGCTACGAGCAGTACTTC. As protein: CATRESGGYEQYF.

This clonotype has more than one count but fewer than ten. The chain is built from TRBV7-2 and TRBJ2-1; the D gene is possibly TRBD1 (5 bases). CDR1 and CDR2 (germline): SGHTA, FQGNSA. The CDR3 extends over 15 amino acids. V was clipped by 1 base and J by 4 bases, with 11 bases between them. CDR3 region: CASSLGWGPYNEQFF. The CDR3 nucleotides read TGTGCCAGCAGCTTAGGGTGGGGCCCTTACAATGAGCAGTTCTTC.

As regards this clonotype: One end of the junction varies from germline; a read error may be responsible. This sequence joins TRBV7-2 and TRBJ2-5; 10 bases align to TRBD2. The CDR3 consists of 16 residues. Per germline, CDR1 SGHTA and CDR2 FQGNSA. CDR3 loop: CASSSSGGLGQVTQYF. CDR3 DNA: TGTGCCAGCAGCTCTAGCGGGGGACTCGGGCAAGTGACCCAGTACTTC.

V is TRBV29-1 and J is TRBJ2-7, with 7 nucleotides matching TRBD2. The CDR3 contains 12 residues. Losses at the gene ends were 7 bases for V and 2 bases for J; bases not matched to a gene: 5. Germline CDR1 SQVTM, CDR2 ANQGSEA. In DNA form, the CDR3 reads TGCAGCGCTAAGCGGGATACCTACGAGCAGTACTTC. It is translated as CSAKRDTYEQYF.

The sample holds a few counts of this clonotype. Written as DNA, the CDR3 is TGTGCCACCAGTGATTTCCTGGCGGGAGGTGAAGATACGCAGTATTTT. Amino acids: CATSDFLAGGEDTQYF. This chain links TRBV24-1 with TRBJ2-3; 8 bases line up with TRBD2. This CDR3 spans 16 amino acids. Germline CDR1 KGHDR, CDR2 SFDVKD. V was clipped by 1 base and J by 5 bases; unmatched bases: 7.

Here the CDR3 DNA reads TGTGCCAGCAGTCGCGGGGGGGCCGCGCGAAATACGCAGTATTTT. This sequence encodes CASSRGGAARNTQYF. This chain uses TRBV7-2 with TRBJ2-3, with 9 bases identical to TRBD2. Germline CDR1 is SGHTA and CDR2 is FQGNSA. This CDR3 is 15 amino acids long. J was trimmed by 7 bases and V by 6 bases; bases with no gene match: 11. Drawing the rest from reference TRBV7-2 and TRBJ2-3, the complete variable domain is GAGVSQSPSNKVTEKGKDVELRCDPISGHTALYWYRQSLGQGLEFLIYFQGNSAPDKSGLPSDRFSAERTGGSVSTLTIQRTQQEDSAVYLCASSRGGAARNTQYFGPGTRLTVL.

The chain employs TRBV6-2 or TRBV6-3 and TRBJ1-2; 8 bases fit TRBD1. The germline gives CDR1 MNHEY, CDR2 SVGEGT. The CDR3 is 16 amino acids. Trimming took 7 bases from V and 3 from J; bases not matched to a gene: 13. The CDR3 coding sequence is TGTGCCAGCACCCCAGGCAGGGGGCGACGTTACTATGGCTACACCTTC. It translates to CASTPGRGRRYYGYTF.

This clonotype was seen a few times. The genes are TRBV6-1 and TRBJ2-1; D may match TRBD1 or TRBD2 (7 bases each). Germline V lookup: CDR1 MNHNS, CDR2 SASEGT. The CDR3 consists of 14 residues. Trimming stripped 7 bases from V and 9 bases from J, with 19 bases between. CDR3 bases: TGTGCCAGCACTCAGGGGGGGGGCGGCGGTGAGCAGTTCTTC. Translated, it gives CASTQGGGGGEQFF.

V usage is TRBV20-1 and J usage is TRBJ2-5; D may correspond to TRBD1 or TRBD2 (5 bases each). The germline CDR1 and CDR2 sequences are DFQATT and SNEGSKA (reference sequence). The V and J ends lost 3 bases and 7 bases respectively, with 24 bases between them. The CDR3 covers 16 residues. In nucleotides, the CDR3 is TGCAGTGCTAGGGGACGGGGCCAGTACGATGGGGGGACCCAGTACTTC. This sequence encodes CSARGRGQYDGGTQYF.

This clonotype has a handful of counts. The chain joins TRBV15 to TRBJ1-4; no reliable D call. The CDR3 contains 15 residues. Trimming shortened V by 0 bases and J by 5 bases, and 10 bases separated the two germline ends. Germline loops: CDR1 LNHNV, CDR2 YYDKDF (reference sequence). CDR3 loop: CATSRDRVRNEKLFF. In nucleotides, the CDR3 is TGTGCCACCAGCAGAGATCGGGTCCGAAATGAAAAACTGTTTTTT.

V and J are TRBV29-1 and TRBJ2-7; D gene unclear. The CDR3 totals 12 residues. CDR1 is SQVTM, CDR2 ANQGSEA, per germline. Between the trimmed V and J ends, which lost 6 bases and 2 bases, there was a span of 11 bases. The CDR3 sequence is CSVKDGTYEQYF. Here the CDR3 DNA reads TGCAGCGTAAAAGACGGAACCTACGAGCAGTACTTC.

This clonotype has a handful of counts. The V and J genes are TRBV14 and TRBJ2-1; 14 nucleotides match TRBD2. Per the germline V gene, CDR1 is SGHDN and CDR2 is FVKESK. Unmatched junction bases numbered 3, after V lost 8 bases and J lost 9 bases. This CDR3 is built from 13 residues. The CDR3 DNA sequence: TGTGCCAGCGGGACTAGCGGGAGTCTTGAGCAGTTCTTC. Amino acid sequence: CASGTSGSLEQFF.